This entry concerns a single T cell receptor beta chain. The antigen remains undetermined. The sample is drawn from a study of T cell repertoires in cytomegalovirus infection. Whole-study results and caveats: CMV carriers having the relevant HLA were flagged by cumulative public TCR beta family frequency.

In germline, CDR1 is LNHDA, CDR2 SQIVND (reference sequence). Trimming stripped 2 bases from V and 6 bases from J, with 18 bases between. The CDR3 consists of 16 residues. One entry per CDR3 protein results from TCRdb running MiXCR on the reads. This sample has under 350,000 distinct CDR3 sequences; more than 8% occur once, and the top ten carry about 3.9%. This chain joins TRBV19 and TRBJ2-3; possibly TRBD2 for D (6 bases). Source material: PBMCs. The receptor's source is a human donor in good health (CMV status not recorded). Some clones in this sample may be carry-over from other donors' samples. The CDR3 spells CASSIPGTPQVDTQYF. The CDR3 DNA is TGTGCCAGTAGTATACCCGGGACTCCCCAGGTGGATACGCAGTATTTT.